This T cell receptor beta chain emerged from a study of regulatory T cells in long-lasting Graves disease. As for time point: newly diagnosed GD, antithyroid drugs for less than 3 months. Extracted RNA from PBMCs served as the source of the TCR library. Study-level findings and limits: Accuracy could have been hurt by small sample size.

The ends lost 4 bases at V and 5 bases at J; junction bases unmatched: 7. Germline-derived CDR1 and CDR2 are SEHNR and FQNEAQ (reference sequence). This CDR3 spans 15 amino acids. Both iRepertoire HTBI primers and Arm-PCR of CDR3 regions were used to build the TCR beta libraries. TCRdb ran MiXCR on the multiplex PCR reads and lists one entry per CDR3 protein. The table has 560,000 or so distinct CDR3 sequences, about 16% seen once. As regards this clonotype: Its target is not known.

Another study also made use of these data, one on T cells in Graves' hyperthyroidism and ophthalmopathy. That source adds: Diagnosis rested on symptoms, serum thyroxine and TRAb, thyroid ultrasound, and orbital computed tomography.

The receptor's source is a man aged 18-30 years with Graves disease. This sample comprised peripheral blood mononuclear cells (PBMCs), obtained at new diagnosis, from a patient treated with antithyroid drugs. The chain combines TRBV7-9 with TRBJ1-4; TRBD1 matches at 7 bases. The CDR3 bases are TGTGCCAGCAGCTCCCGGACAGGAGCGAATGAAAAACTGTTTTTT. This gives the protein CASSSRTGANEKLFF.